This T cell receptor (beta chain) was found in a study of shared clonotypes between healthy human individuals. Study-wide results and limits: Clonotypes which were not shared had lower generation probabilities than clonotypes that all four donors shared. Expectations were that clonotype sharing among donors would be affected by sequencing depth. Sampling used blood alone; tissue repertoires probably differ. Shared clonotypes: about 5% naive CD4, under 4% naive CD8, around 2.4% memory CD4, more than 0.3% memory CD8.

Repertoires were generated with immunoSEQ multiplex PCR, while TCRdb's copy carries only in-frame clones and drops some. The repertoire has 700,000 to 950,000 clones, 96% of them found once; the top ten carry under 0.3%. CD8 cells regarded as naive lacked CD45RO, were positively chosen for CCR7, and omitted terminally differentiated effector memory CD45RA+ cells. Note on this clone: Its cognate antigen is unknown.

Germline V gives CDR1 SGDLS, CDR2 YYNGEE. The length of the CDR3 is 15 residues. V gave up 0 bases and J gave up 0 bases, with 10 bases separating them. The sequencing sample was made of naive CD8+ T cells sorted from blood. The sequence derives from a man younger than 45 in good health. The V gene is TRBV9, the J gene TRBJ2-7; no clear D gene. The chain's CDR3 is CASSVAGQSSYEQYF. CDR3 sequence (DNA): TGTGCCAGCAGCGTAGCAGGTCAGTCCTCCTACGAGCAGTACTTC.